These T cell receptor beta chains were read from a single sample in a study of T cells expressing NK-cell markers. TCRdb re-analyzed the 5' RACE reads; it lists each CDR3 protein once, without DNA. Its table lists over 120,000 distinct CDR3 sequences. The sequencing sample was made of blood T cells: a sorted CD56 or NKG2C T cell subset, CD4+ or CD8+ T cells, or bulk PBMC T cells (not recorded which). Every receptor here comes from a man between 18 and 29 years old in good health. Each CDR3 is given with its conserved first and last residue.

V gene,J gene,CDR3 protein
TRBV6-1,TRBJ2-2,CAAGGGDFSGELFF
TRBV19,TRBJ2-7,CASARTPGQFREQYF
TRBV3-1,TRBJ2-3,CASSQGAGLAGVDTQYF
TRBV20-1,TRBJ2-6,CSCLDVGGANVLTF
TRBV11-3,TRBJ2-3,CASSLGGLAGGPRTDTQYF
TRBV28,TRBJ1-4,CASRWGEKLFF
TRBV20-1,TRBJ1-5,CSVPPRDPGGNQPQHF
TRBV28,TRBJ1-1,CASSFPGPSGLNTEAFF
TRBV7-9,TRBJ1-1,CASSLKDSYTEAFF
TRBV13,TRBJ2-1,CASTKEGRSYNEQFF
TRBV7-6,TRBJ2-2,CASSLASGPGELFF
TRBV5-1,TRBJ1-1,CASLEAPGGTEAFF
TRBV5-4,TRBJ2-5,CASSLGVAGERETQYF
TRBV4-1,TRBJ1-2,CASSQEGRKQGPYGYTF
TRBV2,TRBJ2-1,CASSETGDEQFF
TRBV11-2,TRBJ2-1,CASSLTTEQFF
TRBV2,TRBJ1-4,CASKVPSTNEKLFF
TRBV29-1,TRBJ1-5,CSVEGDGPFQPQHF
TRBV6-5,TRBJ2-2,CASSYGLAGRVELFF
TRBV7-2,TRBJ2-7,CASSLVGPDRWIPEQYF
TRBV6-2/TRBV6-3,TRBJ2-5,CASSYSTSGEQETQYF
TRBV29-1,TRBJ2-3,CSADGPGLGADTQYF
TRBV18,TRBJ2-3,CASSLPLEAVGDTQYF
TRBV30,TRBJ1-3,CAWSAGAGNTIYF
TRBV19,TRBJ2-7,CASSIQGPHEQYF
TRBV7-9,TRBJ2-7,CASSSASASRAYEQYF
TRBV6-2/TRBV6-3,TRBJ2-1,CASRPVLYSSYNEQFF
TRBV5-1,TRBJ2-1,CASSGALSSYNEQFF
TRBV2,TRBJ2-7,CASSPGQALWEQYF
TRBV4-1,TRBJ2-2,CASSQVSGNTGELFF